Here is one TCR beta chain with its context. Its antigen is undetermined. The CDR3 is 15 amino acids. Germline V lookup: CDR1 LNHDA, CDR2 SQIVND (reference sequence). V was clipped by 4 bases and J by 6 bases, with 13 bases between them. This sample is drawn from a study of blood T cells in healthy people across ages. Findings and limits, study-wide: In these data, TCR beta diversity tracked strongly with naive T cell percentage.

Then a second PCR, running about 6 to 12 cycles, was carried out with a sample-barcoded 5' primer and a J-beta primer mix. A 12-random-nucleotide template-switch adaptor tagged each cDNA molecule. Each of the samples gave a minimum of 2.5 million paired-end reads that contained CDR3. Via MiXCR, TCRdb re-called the 5' RACE reads, giving one row per CDR3 protein. The data show hundreds of thousands of distinct CDR3 sequences, approximately 22% seen once. The study recruited healthy Caucasian donors from Russia who were aged about 6 to 95. This TCR came from a man between 65 and 85 years old in good health. Sequencing was performed on blood. The rearrangement uses TRBV19 and TRBJ1-6; TRBD1 is a possible D gene (6 bases). CDR3 DNA: TGTGCCAGTAGTACCGCCTCAGGGGCTAATTCACCCCTCCACTTT. It translates to CASSTASGANSPLHF.